This T cell receptor beta chain was sequenced for a study of Ad26.COV2.S vaccination and SARS-CoV-2 variants. Libraries were prepared by immunoSEQ multiplex PCR; TCRdb keeps only in-frame clonotypes and omits some of them. The sample has under 550,000 clones; over 75% are singletons. V lost 5 bases, J lost 4 bases, and 16 bases stayed unmatched. The CDR3 length is 18 residues. Germline lookup yields CDR1 SEHNR and CDR2 FQNEAQ (reference sequence). As for treatment: around 19 received Ad26.COV2.S at low or high dose, single or two shots; five or six received placebo; per-sample allocation not given. Collection of samples fell on day 63 after the first vaccine or placebo injection.

This chain connects TRBV7-9 to TRBJ2-5, with TRBD2 identical over 10 bases. Sequencing used peripheral blood, obtained in a trial of Ad26.COV2.S vaccine versus placebo. This clonotype was obtained from a person between 18 and 65 years old who received the Ad26.COV2.S COVID-19 vaccine or a placebo. Written as DNA, the CDR3 is TGTGCCAGCAGCGCAATAAGGGCTAGCGGGGGATGGCGAGAGACCCAGTACTTC. Encoded protein: CASSAIRASGGWRETQYF.